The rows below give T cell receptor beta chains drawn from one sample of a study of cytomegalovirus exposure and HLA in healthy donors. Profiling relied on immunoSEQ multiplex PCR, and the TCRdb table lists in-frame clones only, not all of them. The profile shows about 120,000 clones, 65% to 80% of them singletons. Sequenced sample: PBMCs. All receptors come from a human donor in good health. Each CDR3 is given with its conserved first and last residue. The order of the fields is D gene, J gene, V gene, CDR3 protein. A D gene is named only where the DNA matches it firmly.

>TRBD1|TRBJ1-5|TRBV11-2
CASSSGTEVNQPQHF
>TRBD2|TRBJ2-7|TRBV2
CASSELAAAYEQYF
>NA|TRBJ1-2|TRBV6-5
CASSSGHRGYGYTF
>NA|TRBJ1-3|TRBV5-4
CASSAQGQGRNTIYF
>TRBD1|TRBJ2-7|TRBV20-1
CSAYRGYEQYF
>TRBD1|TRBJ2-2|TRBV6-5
CATSTGGAAGELFF
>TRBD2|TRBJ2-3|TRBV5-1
CASSRSGRAGTDTQYF
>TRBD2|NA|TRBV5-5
CASSLVASGSKGEQYF
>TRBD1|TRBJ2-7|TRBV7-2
CASSFRQGPNEQYF
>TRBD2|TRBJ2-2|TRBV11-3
CASSEGAGGPLNTGELFF
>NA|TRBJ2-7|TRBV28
CASSLGGAGHRLRYEQYF
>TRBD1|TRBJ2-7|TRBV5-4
CASSWDSPTYEQYF
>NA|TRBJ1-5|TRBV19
CASSSGDQPSNQPQHF
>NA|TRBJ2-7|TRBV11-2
CASSLPFGLGYEQYF
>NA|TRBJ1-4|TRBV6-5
CASSATGRGEKLFF
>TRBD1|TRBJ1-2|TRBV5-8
CASSLGDRGLYGYTF
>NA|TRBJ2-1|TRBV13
CASSLGLGQTYNEQFF
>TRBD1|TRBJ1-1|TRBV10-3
CAVSEGAVGEAFF
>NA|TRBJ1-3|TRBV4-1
CASSQPTGPSGNTIYF
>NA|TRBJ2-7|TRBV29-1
CSVHAGGRYEQHF
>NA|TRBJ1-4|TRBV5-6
CASSLAGNEKLFF
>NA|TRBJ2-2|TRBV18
CASSPLNTGELFF
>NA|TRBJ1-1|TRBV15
CATSRDRFQGRPNTEAFF
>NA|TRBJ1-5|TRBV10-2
CASSEGGLSGGNQPQHF
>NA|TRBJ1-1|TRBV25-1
CASRSSGGGNTEAFF
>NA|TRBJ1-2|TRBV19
CASSDGPRGGYTF
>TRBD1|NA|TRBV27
CASSAGTGDYEQYF
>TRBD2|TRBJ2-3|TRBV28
CASSQSGRVFTDTQYF
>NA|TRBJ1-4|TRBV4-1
CASSQVGTLREKLFF
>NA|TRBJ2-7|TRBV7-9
CASSSSPPFTYEQYF
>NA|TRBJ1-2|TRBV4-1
CASSQESLIRYGYTF
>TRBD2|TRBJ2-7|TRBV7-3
CASSFTTSGYYEQYF
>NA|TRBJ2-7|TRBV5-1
CASSPAGTSLEQYF
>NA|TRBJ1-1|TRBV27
CASSKRAGKTEAFF